This T cell receptor beta chain was sequenced in a study of blood T cell repertoires in COVID-19. This clone appeared a single time. In the authors' methods: Reference gene primer amplification gave nucleated cell count estimates. Here immunoSEQ multiplex PCR was the method, and the copy in TCRdb shows in-frame clones only, minus some. V and J calls and clone size are those listed in that table; D and trimming were worked out from the DNA. Here the sample spans tens of thousands of clones, around 81% being singletons. V gave up 1 base and J gave up 5 bases; unmatched junction bases: 12. Germline values: CDR1 SGHNT, CDR2 YYREEE (reference sequence). CDR3 length equals 17 residues.

The V and J genes are TRBV5-4 and TRBJ2-3; TRBD2 aligns across 8 bases. The clonotype originates from a man between 65 and 80 years old with acute or convalescent COVID-19. The sample comprised peripheral blood. CDR3 sequence (DNA): TGTGCCAGCAGCTTGTCTGGCGGGGGGAAACCGGGAGATACGCAGTATTTT. Amino acids: CASSLSGGGKPGDTQYF. Full variable domain (missing parts from reference TRBV5-4 and TRBJ2-3): ETGVTQSPTHLIKTRGQQVTLRCSSQSGHNTVSWYQQALGQGPQFIFQYYREEENGRGNFPPRFSGLQFPNYSSELNVNALELDDSALYLCASSLSGGGKPGDTQYFGPGTRLTVL.